This T cell receptor (beta chain) originates from a study of T cell changes during pregnancy in multiple sclerosis. TCRdb's table, derived via immunoSEQ multiplex PCR, lists solely in-frame clones and lacks some. The sample lists roughly 69,000 clones, approximately 91% occurring once. The sequence was collected from a female donor with multiple sclerosis, enrolled in a pregnancy study. The source was peripheral blood, collected in the third trimester of pregnancy.

The CDR3 region is CASSSTRGPDTQYF. The CDR3 coding sequence is TGTGCCAGCAGCTCGACTCGTGGCCCAGATACGCAGTATTTT. The chain employs TRBV5-8 and TRBJ2-3; no reliable D call. Germline-derived CDR1 and CDR2 are SGHTS and YDEGEE. CDR3 length: 14 residues. V dropped 3 bases and J dropped 4 bases, with 12 bases sitting between them.